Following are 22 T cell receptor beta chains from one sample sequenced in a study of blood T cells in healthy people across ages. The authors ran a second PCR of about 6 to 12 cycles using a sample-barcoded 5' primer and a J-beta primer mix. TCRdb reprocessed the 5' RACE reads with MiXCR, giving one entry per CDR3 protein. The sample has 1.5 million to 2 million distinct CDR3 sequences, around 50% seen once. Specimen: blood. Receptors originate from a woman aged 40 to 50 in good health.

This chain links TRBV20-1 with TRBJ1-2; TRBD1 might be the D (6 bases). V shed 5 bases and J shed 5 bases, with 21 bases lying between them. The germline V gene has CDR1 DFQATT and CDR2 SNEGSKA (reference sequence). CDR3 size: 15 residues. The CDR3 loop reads CSAEAGGRPYYGYTF. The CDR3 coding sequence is TGCAGTGCTGAGGCGGGGGGGCGTCCGTATTATGGCTACACCTTC.

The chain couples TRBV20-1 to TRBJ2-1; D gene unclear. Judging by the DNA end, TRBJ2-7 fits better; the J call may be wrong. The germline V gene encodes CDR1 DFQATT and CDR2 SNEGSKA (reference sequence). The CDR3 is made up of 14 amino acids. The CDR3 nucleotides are TGCAGTGCTAAGGACCGACAACCGTACAATGAGCAGTACTTC. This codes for CSAKDRQPYNEQYF.

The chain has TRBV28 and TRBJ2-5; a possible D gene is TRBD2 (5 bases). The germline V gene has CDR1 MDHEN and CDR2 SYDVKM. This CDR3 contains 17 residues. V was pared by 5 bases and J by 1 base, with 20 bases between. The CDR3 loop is CASSQVGVRSPQETQYF. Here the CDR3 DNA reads TGTGCCAGCAGTCAAGTCGGGGTGAGAAGCCCCCAAGAGACCCAGTACTTC.

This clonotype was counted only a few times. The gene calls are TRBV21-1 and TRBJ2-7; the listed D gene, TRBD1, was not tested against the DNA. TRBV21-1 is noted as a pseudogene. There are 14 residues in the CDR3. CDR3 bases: TGTGCCAGCAACCCCAGGGACAGGGAGAACGAGCAGTACTTC. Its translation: CASNPRDRENEQYF.

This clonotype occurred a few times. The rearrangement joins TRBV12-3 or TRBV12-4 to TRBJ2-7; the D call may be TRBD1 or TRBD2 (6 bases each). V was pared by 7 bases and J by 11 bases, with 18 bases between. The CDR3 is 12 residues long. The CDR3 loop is CASIPIPGGEYF. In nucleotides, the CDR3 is TGTGCCAGCATCCCCATTCCCGGGGGCGAGTACTTC.

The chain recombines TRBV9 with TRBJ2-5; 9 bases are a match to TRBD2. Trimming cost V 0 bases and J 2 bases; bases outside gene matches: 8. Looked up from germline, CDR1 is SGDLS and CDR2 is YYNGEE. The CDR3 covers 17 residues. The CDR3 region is CASSVDPGLAGQETQYF. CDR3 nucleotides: TGTGCCAGCAGCGTAGACCCAGGGCTAGCGGGGCAAGAGACCCAGTACTTC.

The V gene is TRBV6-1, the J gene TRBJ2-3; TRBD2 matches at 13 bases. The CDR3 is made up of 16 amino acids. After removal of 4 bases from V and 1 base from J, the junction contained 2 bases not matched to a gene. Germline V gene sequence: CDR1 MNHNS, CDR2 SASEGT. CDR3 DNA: TGTGCCAGCAGTGCGGGACTAGCGGGGCGCACAGATACGCAGTATTTT. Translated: CASSAGLAGRTDTQYF.

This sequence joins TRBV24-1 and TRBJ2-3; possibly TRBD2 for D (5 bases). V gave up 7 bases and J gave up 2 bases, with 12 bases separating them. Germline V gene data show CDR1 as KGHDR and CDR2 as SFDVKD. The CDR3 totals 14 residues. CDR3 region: CATSLAGSTDTQYF. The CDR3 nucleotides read TGTGCCACCAGCCTTGCGGGTTCCACAGATACGCAGTATTTT.

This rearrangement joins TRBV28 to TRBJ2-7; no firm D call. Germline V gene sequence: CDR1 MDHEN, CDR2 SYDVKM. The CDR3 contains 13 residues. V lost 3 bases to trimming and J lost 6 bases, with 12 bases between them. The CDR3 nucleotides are TGTGCCAGCAGTTTGTCAGCAACCGCCGAGCAGTACTTC. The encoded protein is CASSLSATAEQYF.

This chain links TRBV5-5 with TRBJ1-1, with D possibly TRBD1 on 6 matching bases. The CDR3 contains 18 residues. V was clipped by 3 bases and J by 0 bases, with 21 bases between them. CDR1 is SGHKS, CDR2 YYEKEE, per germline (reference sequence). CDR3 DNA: TGTGCCAGCAGCTCCGTTGGGGGCCAAAACCGAGTGAACACTGAAGCTTTCTTT. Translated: CASSSVGGQNRVNTEAFF.

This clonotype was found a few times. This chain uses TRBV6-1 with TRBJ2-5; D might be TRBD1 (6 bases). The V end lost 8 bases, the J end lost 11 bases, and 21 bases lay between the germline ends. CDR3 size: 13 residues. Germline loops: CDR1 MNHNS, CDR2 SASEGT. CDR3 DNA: TGTGCCAGCGCCGGGACACACTTGGGAGAGCAGTACTTC. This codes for CASAGTHLGEQYF.

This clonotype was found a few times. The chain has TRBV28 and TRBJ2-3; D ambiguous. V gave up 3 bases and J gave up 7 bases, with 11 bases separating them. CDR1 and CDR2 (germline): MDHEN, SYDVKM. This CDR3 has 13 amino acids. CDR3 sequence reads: CASSFVARHTQYF. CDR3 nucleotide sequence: TGTGCCAGCAGTTTCGTGGCCCGCCATACGCAGTATTTT. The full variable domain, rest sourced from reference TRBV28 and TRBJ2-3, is DVKVTQSSRYLVKRTGEKVFLECVQDMDHENMFWYRQDPGLGLRLIYFSYDVKMKEKGDIPEGYSVSREKKERFSLILESASTNQTSMYLCASSFVARHTQYFGPGTRLTVL.

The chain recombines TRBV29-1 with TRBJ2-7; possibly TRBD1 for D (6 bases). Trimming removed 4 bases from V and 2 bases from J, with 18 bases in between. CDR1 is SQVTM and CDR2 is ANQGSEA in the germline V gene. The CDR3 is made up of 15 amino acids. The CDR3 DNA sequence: TGCAGCGTTGTGGGTTACAGGGCCTCTCCCTACGAGCAGTACTTC. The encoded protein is CSVVGYRASPYEQYF.

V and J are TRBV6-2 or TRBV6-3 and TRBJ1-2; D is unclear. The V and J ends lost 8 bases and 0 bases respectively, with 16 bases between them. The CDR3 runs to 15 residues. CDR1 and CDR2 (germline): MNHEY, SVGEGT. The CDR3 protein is CASGRGQDANYGYTF. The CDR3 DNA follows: TGTGCCAGCGGTCGTGGGCAGGACGCTAACTATGGCTACACCTTC.

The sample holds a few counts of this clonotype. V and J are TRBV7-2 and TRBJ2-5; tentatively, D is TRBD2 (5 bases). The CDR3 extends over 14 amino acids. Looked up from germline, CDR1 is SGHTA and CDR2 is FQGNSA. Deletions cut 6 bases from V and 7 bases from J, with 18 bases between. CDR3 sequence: CASRSHPLVATQYF. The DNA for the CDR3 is TGTGCCAGCAGATCCCACCCACTAGTAGCGACCCAGTACTTC.

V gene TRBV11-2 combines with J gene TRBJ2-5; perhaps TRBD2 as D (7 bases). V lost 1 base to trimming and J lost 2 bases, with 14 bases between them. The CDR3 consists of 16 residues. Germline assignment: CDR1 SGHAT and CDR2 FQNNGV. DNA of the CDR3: TGTGCCAGCAGCTTAGGGCCTAGCGGACAGCAAGAGACCCAGTACTTC. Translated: CASSLGPSGQQETQYF.

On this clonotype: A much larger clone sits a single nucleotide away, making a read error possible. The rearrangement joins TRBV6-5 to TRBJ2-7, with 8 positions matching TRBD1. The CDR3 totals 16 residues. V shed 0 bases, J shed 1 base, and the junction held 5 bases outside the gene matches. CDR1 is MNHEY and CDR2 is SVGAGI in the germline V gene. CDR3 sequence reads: CASSYSQDRASYEQYF. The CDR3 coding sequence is TGTGCCAGCAGTTACTCGCAGGACAGGGCGTCCTACGAGCAGTACTTC.

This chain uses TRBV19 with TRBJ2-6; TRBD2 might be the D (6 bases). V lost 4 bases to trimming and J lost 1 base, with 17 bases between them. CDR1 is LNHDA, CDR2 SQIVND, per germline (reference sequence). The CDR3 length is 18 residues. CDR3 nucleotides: TGTGCCAGTAGTACAACAGCGGGTCTTTCTTCTGGGGCCAACGTCCTGACTTTC. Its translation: CASSTTAGLSSGANVLTF.

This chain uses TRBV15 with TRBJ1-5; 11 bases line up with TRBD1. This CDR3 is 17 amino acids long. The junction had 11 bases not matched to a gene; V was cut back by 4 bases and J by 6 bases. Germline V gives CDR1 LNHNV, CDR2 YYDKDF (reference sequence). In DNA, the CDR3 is TGTGCCACCAGCACCCTAAACGGACAGGGGGCACCTCAGCCCCAGCATTTT. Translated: CATSTLNGQGAPQPQHF.

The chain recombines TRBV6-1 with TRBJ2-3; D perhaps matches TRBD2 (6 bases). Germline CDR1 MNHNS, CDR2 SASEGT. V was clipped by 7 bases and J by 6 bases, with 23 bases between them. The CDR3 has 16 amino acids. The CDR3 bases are TGTGCCAGCATCGCGAGCCGTTCTACTAGCTCCGATACGCAGTATTTT. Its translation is CASIASRSTSSDTQYF.

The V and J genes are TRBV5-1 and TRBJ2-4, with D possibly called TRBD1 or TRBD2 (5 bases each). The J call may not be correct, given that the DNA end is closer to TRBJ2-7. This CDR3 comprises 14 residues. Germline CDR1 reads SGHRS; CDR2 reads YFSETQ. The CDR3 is CASSSAGTPYEQYF. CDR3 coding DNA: TGCGCCAGCAGCTCGGCAGGGACCCCCTACGAGCAGTACTTC.

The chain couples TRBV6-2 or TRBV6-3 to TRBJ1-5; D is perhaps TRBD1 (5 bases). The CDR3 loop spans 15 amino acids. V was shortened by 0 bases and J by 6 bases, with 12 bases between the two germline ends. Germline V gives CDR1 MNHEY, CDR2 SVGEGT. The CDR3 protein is CASSYSAGRSQPQHF. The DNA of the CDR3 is TGTGCCAGCAGTTACTCGGCAGGGCGTAGTCAGCCCCAGCATTTT.